This record covers a single T cell receptor (beta chain). This sample stems from a study of blood T cell repertoires in COVID-19. Across the study: The analysed material was cDNA or gDNA that came from T cells, B-cell-depleted T cells, or PBMCs.

TCRdb keeps only in-frame clones here, not all; method: immunoSEQ multiplex PCR. Of more than 200,000 clones in the sample, 70% to 90% were seen once. Trimming left V 0 bases short and J 4 bases short, with 11 bases between. The CDR3 has 14 residues. From germline, CDR1 is SGDLS and CDR2 YYNGEE. The receptor's source is a woman in her fifties or sixties with COVID-19, enrolled during active disease. Material for sequencing was peripheral blood. The chain joins TRBV9 to TRBJ2-7; tentative D call: TRBD1 (5 bases). The CDR3 protein is CASSVGGLGYEQYF. The CDR3 DNA reads TGTGCCAGCAGCGTAGGGGGCTTGGGGTACGAGCAGTACTTC.